What follows are 11 T cell receptor beta chains derived from one specimen sequenced in a study of regulatory dendritic cells for organ transplantation. TCRdb's copy holds only in-frame clones and misses some; the assay was immunoSEQ multiplex PCR. Among 26,000 or so clones listed, approximately 80% were seen once. Sequenced: naive CD4+ T cells from blood. The subset is: CD45RA+ naive T cells. Source of these receptors: a human donor in good health.

This chain uses TRBV5-6 with TRBJ1-1, with a tentative D call TRBD1 (6 bases). Germline V gives CDR1 SGHDT, CDR2 YYEEEE. Trimming left V 1 base short and J 6 bases short, with 16 bases between. There are 15 residues in the CDR3. The DNA for the CDR3 is TGTGCCAGCAGCTTGATGGGCAGGGGCCCCGCTGAAGCTTTCTTT. Encoded protein: CASSLMGRGPAEAFF. Combining the CDR3 with reference TRBV5-6 and TRBJ1-1 gives the whole variable domain DAGVTQSPTHLIKTRGQQVTLRCSPKSGHDTVSWYQQALGQGPQFIFQYYEEEERQRGNFPDRFSGHQFPNYSSELNVNALLLGDSALYLCASSLMGRGPAEAFFGQGTRLTVV.

The rearrangement joins TRBV10-3 to TRBJ1-2; 9 nucleotides line up with TRBD1. The V segment lost 3 bases and the J segment 6 bases; nucleotides outside the gene matches: 5. The germline V gene encodes CDR1 ENHRY and CDR2 SYGVKD. The CDR3 extends over 14 amino acids. The CDR3: CAISDRQGGDGYTF. CDR3 in DNA: TGTGCCATCAGTGACCGACAGGGGGGGGATGGCTACACCTTC.

The V call is TRBV7-8, the J call TRBJ2-5; tentatively, D is TRBD1 (5 bases). The CDR3 has 13 amino acids. Trimming stripped 5 bases from V and 6 bases from J, with 13 bases between. Germline-derived CDR1 and CDR2 are SGHVS and FQNEAQ. The CDR3 loop is CASSAWGAQTQYF. The CDR3 DNA reads as TGTGCCAGCAGCGCTTGGGGCGCGCAGACCCAGTACTTC.

This sequence joins TRBV6-1 and TRBJ1-2, with D tentatively TRBD1 (6 bases). From germline, CDR1 is MNHNS and CDR2 SASEGT. The CDR3 totals 15 residues. The V gene lost 6 bases and the J gene lost 6 bases, with 20 bases spanning the gap. The DNA for the CDR3 is TGTGCCAGCAGCAACCTCGGCAGGGGCGCGAATGGCTACACCTTC. Residues: CASSNLGRGANGYTF.

This clone showed up just a few times. The CDR3 coding sequence is TGTGCCAGCAGCCCCGGACTAGCGGGGACCGGGGAGCTGTTTTTT. It specifies CASSPGLAGTGELFF. V is TRBV2 and J is TRBJ2-2, with TRBD2 matching 12 bases. The CDR3 is made up of 15 amino acids. Trimming cost V 6 bases and J 5 bases; bases outside gene matches: 4. Germline V CDR1 and CDR2: SNHLY, FYNNEI.

This chain joins TRBV5-1 and TRBJ1-1, with TRBD1 matching over 10 bases. Trimming at V came to 4 bases and at J to 7 bases, leaving 4 bases not matched to a gene. In germline, CDR1 is SGHRS, CDR2 YFSETQ. The CDR3 is made up of 13 amino acids. The CDR3 reads CASSVGQGGEAFF. The CDR3, as DNA: TGCGCCAGCAGCGTCGGACAGGGGGGTGAAGCTTTCTTT.

This clone has just a few counts. The chain links TRBV5-6 to TRBJ1-5; D uncertain. The CDR3 is made up of 14 amino acids. V was cut by 0 bases and J by 6 bases, with 10 bases left in between. From germline, CDR1 is SGHDT and CDR2 YYEEEE. The CDR3 coding sequence is TGTGCCAGCAGCTTGGGTTTGGGCCGTCAGCCCCAGCATTTT. As protein: CASSLGLGRQPQHF.

The chain combines TRBV21-1 with TRBJ2-3; the listed D gene, TRBD2, was not tested against the DNA. TRBV21-1 counts as a pseudogene. The CDR3 length is 19 residues. This CDR3 is CASSAPGGLAGRPTDTQYF. CDR3 in DNA: TGTGCCAGCAGCGCCCCCGGGGGACTAGCGGGGAGACCCACAGATACGCAGTATTTT.

V and J are TRBV5-4 and TRBJ2-7; TRBD2 matches at 9 bases. Germline V lookup: CDR1 SGHNT, CDR2 YYREEE (reference sequence). V lost 0 bases and J lost 3; bases outside the gene matches: 1. The CDR3 runs 14 residues. The CDR3 region is CASSLVTSGYEQYF. The CDR3 bases are TGTGCCAGCAGCTTGGTGACTAGCGGCTACGAGCAGTACTTC.

The V call is TRBV6-6, the J call TRBJ2-5; D possibly corresponds to TRBD1 (6 bases). Germline values: CDR1 MNHNY, CDR2 SVGAGI (reference sequence). The CDR3 is made up of 13 amino acids. V was cut by 5 bases and J by 3 bases, with 10 bases left in between. CDR3 in DNA: TGTGCCAGCAGTGTTCCAGGGGAAGAGACCCAGTACTTC. Translation: CASSVPGEETQYF.

V usage is TRBV5-4 and J usage is TRBJ2-1; D is ambiguous. The CDR3 contains 11 residues. Trimming cost V 4 bases and J 5 bases, with 4 bases left between them. The V gene's germline CDR1 is SGHNT and CDR2 YYREEE (reference sequence). The CDR3 sequence: CASSQNNEQFF. Written as DNA, the CDR3 is TGTGCCAGCAGCCAGAACAATGAGCAGTTCTTC.